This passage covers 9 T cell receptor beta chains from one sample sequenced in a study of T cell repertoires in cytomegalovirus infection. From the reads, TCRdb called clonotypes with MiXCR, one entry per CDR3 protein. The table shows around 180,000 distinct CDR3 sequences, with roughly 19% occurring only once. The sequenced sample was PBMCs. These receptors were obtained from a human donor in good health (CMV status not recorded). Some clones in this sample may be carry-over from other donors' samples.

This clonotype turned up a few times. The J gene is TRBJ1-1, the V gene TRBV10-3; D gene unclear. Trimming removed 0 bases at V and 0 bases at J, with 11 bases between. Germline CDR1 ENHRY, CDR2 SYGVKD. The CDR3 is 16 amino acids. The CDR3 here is CAISESRPGMNTEAFF. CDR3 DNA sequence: TGTGCCATCAGTGAGTCTAGGCCGGGCATGAACACTGAAGCTTTCTTT.

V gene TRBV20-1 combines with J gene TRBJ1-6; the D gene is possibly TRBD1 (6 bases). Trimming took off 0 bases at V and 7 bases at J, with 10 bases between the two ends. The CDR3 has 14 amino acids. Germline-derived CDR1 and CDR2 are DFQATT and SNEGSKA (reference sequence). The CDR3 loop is CSAREGQRNSPLHF. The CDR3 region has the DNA TGCAGTGCTAGAGAAGGACAGAGGAATTCACCCCTCCACTTT.

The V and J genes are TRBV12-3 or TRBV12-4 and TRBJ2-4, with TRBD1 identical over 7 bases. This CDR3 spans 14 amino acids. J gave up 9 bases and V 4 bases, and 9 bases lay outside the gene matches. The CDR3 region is CASSSMGRGTIQYF. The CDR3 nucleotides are TGTGCCAGCAGTTCGATGGGCAGGGGGACCATTCAGTACTTC.

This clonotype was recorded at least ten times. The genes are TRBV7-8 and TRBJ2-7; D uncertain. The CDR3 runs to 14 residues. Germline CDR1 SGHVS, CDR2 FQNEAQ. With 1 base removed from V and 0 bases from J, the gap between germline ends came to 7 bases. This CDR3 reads CASSLGLASYEQYF. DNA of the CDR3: TGTGCCAGCAGCTTAGGACTTGCCTCCTACGAGCAGTACTTC.

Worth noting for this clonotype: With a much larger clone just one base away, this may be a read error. For the CDR3, the DNA is TGTGCCAGCAGCCCGCCCGGGGACGGGGTGCTGTTTTTT. Its protein product is CASSPPGDGVLFF. This chain joins TRBV7-2 and TRBJ2-2; either TRBD1 or TRBD2 may fit D (5 bases each). This CDR3 is 13 amino acids long. Per the germline V gene, CDR1 is SGHTA and CDR2 is FQGNSA.

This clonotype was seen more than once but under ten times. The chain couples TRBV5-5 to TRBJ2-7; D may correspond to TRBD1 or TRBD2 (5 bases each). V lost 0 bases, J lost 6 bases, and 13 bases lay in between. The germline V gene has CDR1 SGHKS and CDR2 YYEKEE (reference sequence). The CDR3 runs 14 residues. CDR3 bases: TGTGCCAGCAGCTTGGGACTCCCAGGGAGCGAGCAGTACTTC. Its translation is CASSLGLPGSEQYF.

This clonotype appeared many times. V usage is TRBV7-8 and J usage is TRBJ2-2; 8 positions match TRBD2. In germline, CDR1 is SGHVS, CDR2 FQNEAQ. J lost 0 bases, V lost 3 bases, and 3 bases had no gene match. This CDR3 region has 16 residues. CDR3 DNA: TGTGCCAGCAGCTTGAAGACTAGCGCGAACACCGGGGAGCTGTTTTTT. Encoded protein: CASSLKTSANTGELFF.

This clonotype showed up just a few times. The CDR3 coding sequence is TGTGCCAGCAGTGGAGAGGCACTAGCGGGAGTAGGAGAGCAGTTCTTC. Protein sequence: CASSGEALAGVGEQFF. This chain connects TRBV2 to TRBJ2-1; TRBD2 matches 11 bases. Germline CDR1 SNHLY, CDR2 FYNNEI. J gave up 10 bases and V 4 bases, and 12 bases lay outside the gene matches. This CDR3 comprises 16 residues.

CDR3: CASSRDTGVLTF. CDR3 coding DNA: TGTGCCAGCTCTCGGGACACAGGGGTCCTGACTTTC. J is TRBJ2-6 and V is TRBV18, with D maybe TRBD1 (6 bases). Germline-derived CDR1 and CDR2 are KGHSH and LQKENI. V was clipped by 6 bases and J by 13 bases, with 13 bases between them. The CDR3 is 12 residues long.